A selection of T cell receptor beta chains follows, all from one sample in a study of beta chain features in type 1 diabetes. Sequenced by immunoSEQ multiplex PCR; TCRdb stores in-frame clones only, minus some. The sample yields 130,000 to 150,000 clones, roughly 10% seen once. The sample taken for sequencing was naive CD4+ T cells from blood. The receptors shown here come from a man aged 18 to 35 in good health. Each CDR3 is given with its conserved first and last residue. D genes are given only for firm matches. Rows may omit the clone size; those that give it use once, few, many or a size class.

j_call,d_call,clone_size,v_call,cdr3_aa,cdr3_nt
TRBJ1-5,TRBD1,.,TRBV2,CASTQEGTGVEPQHF,TGTGCCAGCACCCAAGAGGGGACAGGGGTTGAGCCCCAGCATTTT
TRBJ2-3,TRBD1,.,TRBV4-3,CASSQRGQSITDTQYF,TGCGCCAGCAGCCAAAGGGGACAGAGTATCACAGATACGCAGTATTTT
TRBJ1-1,TRBD1,.,TRBV18,CASSPTGGSTEAFF,TGTGCCAGCTCACCGACAGGGGGGAGCACTGAAGCTTTCTTT
TRBJ2-3,.,many,TRBV12-5,CASGGASTDTQYF,TGTGCTAGTGGTGGAGCTAGCACAGATACGCAGTATTTT
TRBJ2-2,TRBD1,.,TRBV5-1,CASSLVGTGVTGELFF,TGCGCCAGCAGCTTGGTTGGGACAGGGGTCACCGGGGAGCTGTTTTTT
TRBJ2-3,TRBD2,.,TRBV28,CASSNPSLAGNGDTQYF,TGTGCCAGCAGTAACCCCTCCCTAGCGGGGAATGGAGATACGCAGTATTTT
TRBJ2-2,.,.,TRBV14,CASSQEKRPTGELFF,TGTGCCAGCAGCCAAGAGAAGCGGCCCACCGGGGAGCTGTTTTTT
TRBJ1-2,TRBD1,few,TRBV4-2,CASSQIQGVYGYTF,TGTGCCAGCAGCCAGATACAGGGGGTCTATGGCTACACCTTC
TRBJ1-6,.,few,TRBV6-4,CASSSDGQNSPLHF,TGTGCCAGCAGCAGTGATGGGCAGAATTCACCCCTCCACTTT
TRBJ1-2,TRBD1,few,TRBV27,CASRTGGDGYTF,TGTGCCAGCAGGACAGGGGGCGATGGCTACACCTTC
TRBJ2-3,TRBD2,few,TRBV27,CASILFGGSTDTQYF,TGTGCCAGCATTCTCTTCGGGGGGAGCACAGATACGCAGTATTTT
TRBJ2-3,TRBD2,many,TRBV30,CACRRGGRGTDTQYF,TGTGCCTGCCGGCGCGGGGGGCGAGGCACAGATACGCAGTATTTT
TRBJ2-6,TRBD1,few,TRBV4-3,CASSQETTGASGANVLTF,TGCGCCAGCAGCCAGGAAACTACAGGGGCCTCTGGGGCCAACGTCCTGACTTTC
TRBJ2-2,.,.,TRBV7-3,CASSPSITGELFF,TGTGCCAGCAGCCCTTCTATCACCGGGGAGCTGTTTTTT
TRBJ1-6,TRBD1,.,TRBV19,CASRRSGTGDSPLHF,TGTGCCAGTCGGAGGTCGGGGACAGGGGATTCACCCCTCCACTTT
TRBJ1-5,.,few,TRBV2,CASSLQGYQPQHF,TGTGCCAGCAGCTTACAGGGTTATCAGCCCCAGCATTTT
TRBJ1-3,.,once,TRBV5-1,CASSLGVLTSGNTIYF,TGCGCCAGCAGCTTAGGGGTCCTTACCTCTGGAAACACCATATATTTT
TRBJ1-6,TRBD1,few,TRBV9,CASSARGTADNSPLHF,TGTGCCAGCAGCGCCCGAGGGACAGCTGATAATTCACCCCTCCACTTT
TRBJ1-5,TRBD1,.,TRBV2,CASKRQGEQPQHF,TGTGCCAGCAAGCGGCAGGGGGAGCAGCCCCAGCATTTT
TRBJ1-2,TRBD1,few,TRBV18,CASSPGTGGGGYTF,TGTGCCAGCTCACCTGGGACAGGCGGTGGAGGCTACACCTTC
TRBJ2-7,.,.,TRBV6-5,CASSPGVYYEQYF,TGTGCCAGCAGCCCGGGGGTTTACTACGAGCAGTACTTC
TRBJ1-2,TRBD1,.,TRBV18,CASSEHLEGGVSPF,TGTGCCAGCTCAGAGCACTTGGAAGGGGGCGTATCTCCCTTC
TRBJ2-5,TRBD2,.,TRBV7-2,CASRTSGGQETQYF,TGTGCCAGCAGGACTAGCGGGGGCCAAGAGACCCAGTACTTC
TRBJ1-5,.,few,TRBV19,CASSLRRGLDQPQHF,TGTGCCAGTAGTTTGCGTCGGGGGTTGGATCAGCCCCAGCATTTT
TRBJ1-5,TRBD1,few,TRBV30,CAWIGTGSPFNQPQHF,TGTGCCTGGATCGGGACAGGATCCCCCTTCAATCAGCCCCAGCATTTT
TRBJ1-2,.,.,TRBV6-1,CASSEVGASYGYTF,TGTGCCAGCAGTGAAGTGGGCGCTTCATATGGCTACACCTTC
TRBJ2-3,.,few,TRBV9,CASSAPRDPAQYF,TGTGCCAGCAGCGCCCCGCGGGACCCGGCGCAGTATTTT
TRBJ2-1,TRBD2,.,TRBV7-2,CASSLAASGYNEQFF,TGTGCCAGCAGCTTAGCGGCTAGCGGCTACAATGAGCAGTTCTTC
TRBJ1-5,TRBD1,few,TRBV4-2,CASSLGRGHQPQHF,TGTGCCAGCAGCTTGGGTAGGGGGCATCAGCCCCAGCATTTT
TRBJ2-7,.,few,TRBV11-2,CASSPNSRGSYEQYF,TGTGCCAGCAGCCCAAATTCCAGGGGTAGCTACGAGCAGTACTTC
TRBJ2-5,TRBD1,.,TRBV25-1,CASRALGTGRETQYF,TGTGCCAGCAGGGCCCTCGGGACAGGGAGAGAGACCCAGTACTTC
TRBJ2-7,TRBD1,.,TRBV19,CATSYRDRGDEQYF,TGTGCCACCTCGTACCGGGACAGGGGTGACGAGCAGTACTTC
TRBJ1-5,TRBD1,few,TRBV30,CAWSLPGTAGNQPQHF,TGTGCCTGGAGCCTTCCCGGGACAGCAGGCAATCAGCCCCAGCATTTT
TRBJ2-7,TRBD2,.,TRBV7-2,CASSLTSGGYEQYF,TGTGCCAGCAGCCTGACTAGCGGGGGGTACGAGCAGTACTTC
TRBJ2-5,.,few,TRBV9,CASSVALGGLQETQYF,TGTGCCAGCAGCGTAGCTTTGGGAGGCCTCCAAGAGACCCAGTACTTC
TRBJ2-3,.,.,TRBV7-2,CASSSSVTDTQYF,TGTGCCAGCAGCTCCTCAGTGACAGATACGCAGTATTTT
TRBJ1-5,.,.,TRBV5-1,CASSSGGNQPQHF,TGCGCCAGCAGCTCAGGGGGCAATCAGCCCCAGCATTTT
TRBJ2-1,TRBD1,.,TRBV11-2,CASSSRGDRGSGNEQFF,TGTGCCAGCAGCTCGCGGGGGGACAGGGGTTCTGGCAATGAGCAGTTCTTC
TRBJ2-3,TRBD1,.,TRBV18,CASSPRLGQGATDTQYF,TGTGCCAGCTCACCCAGACTAGGACAGGGGGCGACAGATACGCAGTATTTT
TRBJ2-1,TRBD1,.,TRBV28,CASSSSGTGFYEQFF,TGTGCCAGCAGTAGTTCCGGGACAGGTTTCTATGAGCAGTTCTTC
TRBJ1-6,.,few,TRBV19,CASSSEGTSPLHF,TGTGCCAGTAGTTCAGAGGGAACTTCACCCCTCCACTTT
TRBJ1-3,.,.,TRBV2,CASGDTLSSGNTIYF,TGTGCCAGCGGGGACACGCTATCCTCTGGAAACACCATATATTTT
TRBJ2-7,.,.,TRBV7-2,CASSLGRQGLWEQYF,TGTGCCAGCAGCTTAGGCAGGCAGGGGCTTTGGGAGCAGTACTTC
TRBJ1-1,TRBD1,few,TRBV6-1,CASSDQTGGNTEAFF,TGTGCCAGCAGTGACCAGACAGGGGGGAACACTGAAGCTTTCTTT
TRBJ2-5,TRBD2,.,TRBV7-9,CASSRTSGGQETQYF,TGTGCCAGCAGCCGAACTAGCGGGGGGCAAGAGACCCAGTACTTC
TRBJ1-3,.,.,TRBV9,CASSSRQRGTSGNTIYF,TGTGCCAGCAGCTCCCGACAACGGGGTACCTCTGGAAACACCATATATTTT
TRBJ2-5,.,few,TRBV30,CAWSGNRARETQYF,TGTGCCTGGAGTGGAAACAGGGCTCGAGAGACCCAGTACTTC
TRBJ2-7,TRBD2,few,TRBV7-6,CASSLGLAGDYEQYF,TGTGCCAGCAGCCTAGGACTAGCGGGGGACTACGAGCAGTACTTC
TRBJ1-2,.,.,TRBV5-8,CASSNDRNNYGYTF,TGTGCCAGCAGCAACGACAGGAATAACTATGGCTACACCTTC
TRBJ1-4,.,few,TRBV7-2,CASSLSLSGEKLFF,TGTGCCAGCAGCTTAAGTCTAAGCGGTGAAAAACTGTTTTTT
TRBJ2-7,TRBD1,many,TRBV29-1,CSVAGQGNGEQYF,TGCAGCGTCGCGGGACAGGGTAACGGGGAGCAGTACTTC
TRBJ2-7,TRBD1,few,TRBV18,CASSSKGQGASYEQYF,TGTGCCAGCTCATCCAAGGGACAGGGGGCCTCCTACGAGCAGTACTTC
TRBJ2-1,TRBD1,few,TRBV6-1,CASSAGTDFYNEQFF,TGTGCCAGCTCGGCCGGGACAGACTTCTACAATGAGCAGTTCTTC
TRBJ2-5,TRBD2,.,TRBV6-4,CASSVTSGRQETQYF,TGTGCCAGCAGTGTCACTAGCGGCCGCCAAGAGACCCAGTACTTC
TRBJ2-1,.,.,TRBV28,CASKRDWEPNEQFF,TGTGCCAGCAAACGGGACTGGGAACCCAATGAGCAGTTCTTC
TRBJ1-6,.,.,TRBV5-1,CASSLQSSSYNSPLHF,TGCGCCAGCAGCTTGCAATCGAGCTCCTATAATTCACCCCTCCACTTT
TRBJ2-5,TRBD2,few,TRBV29-1,CSVELRLAYETQYF,TGCAGCGTTGAGTTGAGACTAGCCTATGAGACCCAGTACTTC
TRBJ2-1,.,.,TRBV5-4,CASSLGQTSSYNEQFF,TGTGCCAGCAGCTTGGGACAGACGAGCTCCTACAATGAGCAGTTCTTC
TRBJ1-2,.,.,TRBV6-5,CASRVYGGLDGYTF,TGTGCCAGCCGGGTTTACGGGGGACTGGATGGCTACACCTTC